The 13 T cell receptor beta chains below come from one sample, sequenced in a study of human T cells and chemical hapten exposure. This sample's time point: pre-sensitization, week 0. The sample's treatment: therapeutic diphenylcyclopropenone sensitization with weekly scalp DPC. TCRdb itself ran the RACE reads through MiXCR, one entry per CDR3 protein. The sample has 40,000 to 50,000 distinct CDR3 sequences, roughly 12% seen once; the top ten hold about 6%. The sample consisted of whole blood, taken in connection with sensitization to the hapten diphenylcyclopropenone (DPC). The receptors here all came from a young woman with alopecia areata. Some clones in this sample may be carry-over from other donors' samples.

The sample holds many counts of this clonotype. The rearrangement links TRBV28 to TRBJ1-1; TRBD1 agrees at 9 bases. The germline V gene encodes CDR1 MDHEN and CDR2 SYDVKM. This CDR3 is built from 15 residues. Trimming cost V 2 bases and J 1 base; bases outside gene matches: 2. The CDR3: CASSLDRGTNTEAFF. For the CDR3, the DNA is TGTGCCAGCAGTTTAGACAGGGGGACGAACACTGAAGCTTTCTTT. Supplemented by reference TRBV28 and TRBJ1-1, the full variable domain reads DVKVTQSSRYLVKRTGEKVFLECVQDMDHENMFWYRQDPGLGLRLIYFSYDVKMKEKGDIPEGYSVSREKKERFSLILESASTNQTSMYLCASSLDRGTNTEAFFGQGTRLTVV.

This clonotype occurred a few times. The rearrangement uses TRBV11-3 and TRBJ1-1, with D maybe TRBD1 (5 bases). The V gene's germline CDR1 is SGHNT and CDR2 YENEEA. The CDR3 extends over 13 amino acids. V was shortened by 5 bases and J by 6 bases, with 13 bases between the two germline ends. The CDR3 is CASSLLQGAEAFF. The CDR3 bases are TGTGCCAGCAGCCTACTCCAGGGCGCTGAAGCTTTCTTT.

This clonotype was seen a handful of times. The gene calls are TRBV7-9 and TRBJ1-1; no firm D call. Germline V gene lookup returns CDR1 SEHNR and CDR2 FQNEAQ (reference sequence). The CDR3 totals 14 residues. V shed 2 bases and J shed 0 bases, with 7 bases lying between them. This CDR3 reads CASSLRMVNTEAFF. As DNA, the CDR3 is TGTGCCAGCAGCTTACGGATGGTGAACACTGAAGCTTTCTTT.

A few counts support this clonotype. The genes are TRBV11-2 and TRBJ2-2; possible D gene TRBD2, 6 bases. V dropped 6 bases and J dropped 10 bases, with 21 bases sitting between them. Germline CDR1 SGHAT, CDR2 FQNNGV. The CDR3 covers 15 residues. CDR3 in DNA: TGTGCCAGCAGTAGAGGCGGGGTGGCCGTAATGGAGCTGTTTTTT. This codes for CASSRGGVAVMELFF.

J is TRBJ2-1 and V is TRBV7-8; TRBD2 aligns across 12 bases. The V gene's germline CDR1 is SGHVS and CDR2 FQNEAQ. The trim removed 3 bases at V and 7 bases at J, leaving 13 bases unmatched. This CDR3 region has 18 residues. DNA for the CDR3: TGTGCCAGCAGCTTTCCGAGACGACTAGCGGGAGTGCGAAATGAGCAGTTCTTC. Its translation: CASSFPRRLAGVRNEQFF. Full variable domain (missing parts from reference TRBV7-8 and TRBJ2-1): GAGVSQSPRYKVAKRGQDVALRCDPISGHVSLFWYQQALGQGPEFLTYFQNEAQLDKSGLPSDRFFAERPEGSVSTLKIQRTQQEDSAVYLCASSFPRRLAGVRNEQFFGPGTRLTVL.

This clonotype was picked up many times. CDR3 protein: CASSQDRDYEQYF. The CDR3 DNA sequence: TGTGCCAGCAGCCAAGACAGGGATTACGAGCAGTACTTC. The V gene is TRBV6-2 or TRBV6-3, the J gene TRBJ2-7; 7 bases are shared with TRBD1. Germline assignment: CDR1 MNHEY and CDR2 SVGEGT. The CDR3 consists of 13 residues. Trimming cost V 6 bases and J 4 bases; bases outside gene matches: 6.

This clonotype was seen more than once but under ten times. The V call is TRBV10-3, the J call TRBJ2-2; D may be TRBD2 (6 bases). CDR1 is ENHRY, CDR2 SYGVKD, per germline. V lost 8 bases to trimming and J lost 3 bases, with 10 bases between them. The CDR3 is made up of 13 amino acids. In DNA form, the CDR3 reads TGTGCCATCGGCGGAGGGTACACCGGGGAGCTGTTTTTT. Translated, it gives CAIGGGYTGELFF.

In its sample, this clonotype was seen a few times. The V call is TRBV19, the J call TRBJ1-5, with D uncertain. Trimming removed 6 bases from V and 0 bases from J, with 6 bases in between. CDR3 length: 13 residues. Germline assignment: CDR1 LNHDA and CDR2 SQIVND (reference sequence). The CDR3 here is CASRKFSNQPQHF. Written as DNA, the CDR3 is TGTGCCAGTAGAAAATTTAGCAATCAGCCCCAGCATTTT.

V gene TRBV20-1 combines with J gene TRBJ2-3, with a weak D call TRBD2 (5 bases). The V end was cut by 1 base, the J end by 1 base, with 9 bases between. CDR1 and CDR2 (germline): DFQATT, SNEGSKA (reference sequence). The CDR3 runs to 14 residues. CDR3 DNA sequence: TGCAGTGCTAGAGTCAATAGCGGCACAGATACGCAGTATTTT. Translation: CSARVNSGTDTQYF.

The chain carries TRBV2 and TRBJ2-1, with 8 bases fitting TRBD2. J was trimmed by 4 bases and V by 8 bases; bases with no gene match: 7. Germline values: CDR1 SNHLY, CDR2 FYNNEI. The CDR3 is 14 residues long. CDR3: CASLSSGPYNEQFF. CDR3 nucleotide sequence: TGTGCCAGCTTGTCTAGCGGGCCGTACAATGAGCAGTTCTTC. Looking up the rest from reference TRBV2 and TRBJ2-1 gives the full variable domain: EPEVTQTPSHQVTQMGQEVILRCVPISNHLYFYWYRQILGQKVEFLVSFYNNEISEKSEIFDDQFSVERPDGSNFTLKIRSTKLEDSAMYFCASLSSGPYNEQFFGPGTRLTVL.

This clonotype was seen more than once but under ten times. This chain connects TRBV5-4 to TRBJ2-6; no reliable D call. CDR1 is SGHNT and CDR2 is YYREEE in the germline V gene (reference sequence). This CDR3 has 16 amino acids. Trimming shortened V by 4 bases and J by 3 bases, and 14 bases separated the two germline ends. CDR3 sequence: CASSPTSLSGANVLTF. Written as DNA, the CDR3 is TGTGCCAGCAGCCCAACATCTCTCAGTGGGGCCAACGTCCTGACTTTC. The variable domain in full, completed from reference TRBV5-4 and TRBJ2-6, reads ETGVTQSPTHLIKTRGQQVTLRCSSQSGHNTVSWYQQALGQGPQFIFQYYREEENGRGNFPPRFSGLQFPNYSSELNVNALELDDSALYLCASSPTSLSGANVLTFGAGSRLTVL.

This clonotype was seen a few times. The CDR3 here is CASSARQGSYEQYF. The CDR3 DNA is TGTGCCAGCAGCGCCCGACAGGGCTCCTACGAGCAGTACTTC. The chain couples TRBV9 to TRBJ2-7, with TRBD1 matching over 7 bases. Germline-derived CDR1 and CDR2 are SGDLS and YYNGEE. V trimming: 3 bases; J trimming: 0 bases; junction bases outside the gene matches: 3. The CDR3 totals 14 residues.

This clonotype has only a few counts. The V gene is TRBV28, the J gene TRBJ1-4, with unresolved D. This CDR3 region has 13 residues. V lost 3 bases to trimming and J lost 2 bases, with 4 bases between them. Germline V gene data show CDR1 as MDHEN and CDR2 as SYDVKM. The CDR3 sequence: CASSFITNEKLFF. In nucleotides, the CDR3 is TGTGCCAGCAGTTTCATCACTAATGAAAAACTGTTTTTT. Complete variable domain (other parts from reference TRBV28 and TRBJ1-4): DVKVTQSSRYLVKRTGEKVFLECVQDMDHENMFWYRQDPGLGLRLIYFSYDVKMKEKGDIPEGYSVSREKKERFSLILESASTNQTSMYLCASSFITNEKLFFGSGTQLSVL.